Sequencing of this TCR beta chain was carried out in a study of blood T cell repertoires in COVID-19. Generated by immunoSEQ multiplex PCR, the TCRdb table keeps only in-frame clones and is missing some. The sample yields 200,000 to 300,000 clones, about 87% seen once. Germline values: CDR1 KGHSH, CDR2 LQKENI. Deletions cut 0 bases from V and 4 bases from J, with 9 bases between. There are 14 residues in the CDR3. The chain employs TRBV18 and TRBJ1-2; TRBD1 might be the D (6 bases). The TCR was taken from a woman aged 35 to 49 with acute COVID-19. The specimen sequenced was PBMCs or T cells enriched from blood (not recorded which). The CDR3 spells CASSPPTGTYGYTF. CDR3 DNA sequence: TGTGCCAGCTCACCACCCACAGGGACCTATGGCTACACCTTC.